This is a list of T cell receptor beta chains from one sample in a study of shared clonotypes between healthy human individuals. Repertoires were generated with immunoSEQ multiplex PCR, while TCRdb's copy carries only in-frame clones and drops some. Of around 1.6 million clones in the sample, 95% to 99% were seen once. Sequenced sample: naive CD4+ T cells sorted from blood. The source of these receptors is a man in his thirties or forties in good health. Each CDR3 is given with its conserved first and last residue. A D gene is named only where the DNA matches it firmly. Clone size is not always given. Where it is, it says once, few, many or a class for expanded clones.

clone size,J gene,D gene,V gene,CDR3 DNA,CDR3 protein
NA,TRBJ2-7,TRBD2,TRBV28,TGTGCCAGCTCCTCAGGGACTAGCGGGAAATCCTACGAGCAGTACTTC,CASSSGTSGKSYEQYF
NA,TRBJ2-7,NA,TRBV7-2,TGTGCCAGCAGCTTAAGTGCAGTGAGGCAGGAGTCCTACGAGCAGTACTTC,CASSLSAVRQESYEQYF
once,TRBJ2-1,NA,TRBV28,TGTGCCAGCAGGGGCGGCAATGAGCAGTTCTTC,CASRGGNEQFF
NA,TRBJ1-1,NA,TRBV6-5,TGTGCCAGCACCTTGGCCCCTAGAGACACTGAAGCTTTCTTT,CASTLAPRDTEAFF
NA,TRBJ2-2,NA,TRBV10-1,TGCGCCAGCAAGGGTGGCACCGGGGAGCTGTTTTTT,CASKGGTGELFF
NA,TRBJ2-1,TRBD2,TRBV5-4,TGTGCCAGCAGCCCGACTAGCAGGAATGAGCAGTTCTTC,CASSPTSRNEQFF
NA,TRBJ1-1,TRBD1,TRBV5-1,TGCGCCAGCAGCTTGGCCGAGGGACAGGTACGGGTTGGGAACACTGAAGCTTTCTTT,CASSLAEGQVRVGNTEAFF
NA,TRBJ2-1,TRBD1,TRBV6-1,TGTGCCAGCAGTGCCCTAGTAGGGACAGGGGGGGGTGAGCAGTTCTTC,CASSALVGTGGGEQFF
once,TRBJ2-7,TRBD2,TRBV5-1,TGCGCCAGCAGCCTCGGACTATCCGGGACTAGTAAGTACGAGCAGTACTTC,CASSLGLSGTSKYEQYF
NA,TRBJ2-4,TRBD2,TRBV4-1,TGCGCCAGCAGCCAAGATCAAGGTAGCGGGAACCGCCTAGCCAAAAACATTCAGTACTTC,CASSQDQGSGNRLAKNIQYF
NA,TRBJ1-5,NA,TRBV4-1,TGCGCCAGCAGCCAACGAGTAGGGAATCAGCCCCAGCATTTT,CASSQRVGNQPQHF
once,TRBJ1-1,NA,TRBV18,TGTGCCAGCTCACCACCTAGGGGAAACACTGAAGCTTTCTTT,CASSPPRGNTEAFF
once,TRBJ2-5,TRBD2,TRBV11-3,TGTGCCAGCAGCTTGGGGGGGACCCGGGGGACCCAGTACTTC,CASSLGGTRGTQYF
NA,TRBJ2-4,TRBD2,TRBV27,TGTGCCAGCAGCCTAAGGGGACTAGCGGGCCTAGCCAAAAACATTCAGTACTTC,CASSLRGLAGLAKNIQYF
NA,TRBJ2-3,NA,TRBV7-2,TGTGCCAGCACCCCTCCGGGGGAAGATACGCAGTATTTT,CASTPPGEDTQYF
NA,TRBJ2-1,TRBD2,TRBV7-7,TGTGCTAGCAGCTTTGAACGGACTAGCGAGCAGTTCTTC,CASSFERTSEQFF
NA,TRBJ2-7,NA,TRBV27,TGTGCCAGCAGTCGAACAGCCTCCTACGAGCAGTACTTC,CASSRTASYEQYF